This T cell receptor beta chain was captured by sequencing in a study of blood T cell repertoires in COVID-19 (dated by TCRdb to the early 2020s). About the full investigation: Samples from collaborators originated in the United States, Italy and Spain and spanned both the acute and convalescent phases of COVID-19. The sample metadata nearly always contained a de-identified subject ID, COVID-19 status, age in years and sex. The samples were drawn from the first 160 participants of the ongoing ImmuneRACE study and from some 1,300 subjects provided by 6 global collaborators. Deeply sampled blood TCRbeta repertoires from subjects exposed to, actively infected with, or recovered from COVID-19 were included in the dataset. The repertoires were released in a freely available public database meant as a resource for research on the immune response to SARS-CoV-2. The material from the prospective study consisted of cDNA or gDNA derived from T cells, B-cell-depleted T cells, or PBMCs. Where HLA class I and class II types were available, the types were taken from metadata supplied by the sample provider, not from assay-based typing.

Note on this clone: Its antigen target is currently unknown. One base away there is no much larger clone; base qualities are not given.

Trimming at the junction amounts to 5 bases on V and 0 bases on J, and the germline ends lie 16 bases apart. Inclusive of the bounding cysteine and phenylalanine, the CDR3 is 17 residues long. Only the CDR3 portion is preserved as DNA: 51 bases, with reading frame beginning at the first base. CDR1 and CDR2 are read off the germline V gene as SGHNT and YENEEA. The collaborating institutions used their own protocols to collect whole blood in K2EDTA tubes. For TCRbeta analysis, collaborator samples were shipped as frozen whole blood, as isolated PBMCs, or as DNA extracted from either sample type. TCRbeta CDR3 regions were amplified from genomic DNA by means of the immunoSEQ Assay, a bias-controlled multiplex PCR. The source study handled its data this way. Nucleated cell counts per sample were estimated from amplification of reference gene primers within the assay. To quantify the absolute abundance of each unique TCRbeta CDR3 rearrangement, sequence reads were collapsed and filtered. For each sample, productive Simpson clonality was calculated by taking the square root of Simpson's diversity index across productive rearrangements. TCRdb holds this immuneACCESS table with in-frame rearrangements only. Some clones are missing; in checked studies, unresolved V genes explain under half, and the rest has no known cause. Clonal size and the V and J genes are those of that table, whereas D and trimming came from the DNA. Across this sample there are roughly 160,000 clones, with 88% seen only once. Jointly, the top ten make up under 30% of the sample.

Study-wide findings and limitations: How much clinical and demographic metadata was included differed by source and by participant, and the metadata was provided uncurated.

This sequence uses TRBV11-3 and TRBJ1-4, and TRBD1 may be the D gene, going by 5 matching bases. Input material: peripheral blood. The TCR sequence derives from a man aged 55 to 70 with acute or convalescent COVID-19. The CDR3 protein sequence reads: CASSAPGRGATNEKLFF. The DNA is as follows: TGTGCCAGCAGCGCACCGGGACGGGGGGCAACTAATGAAAAACTGTTTTTT.